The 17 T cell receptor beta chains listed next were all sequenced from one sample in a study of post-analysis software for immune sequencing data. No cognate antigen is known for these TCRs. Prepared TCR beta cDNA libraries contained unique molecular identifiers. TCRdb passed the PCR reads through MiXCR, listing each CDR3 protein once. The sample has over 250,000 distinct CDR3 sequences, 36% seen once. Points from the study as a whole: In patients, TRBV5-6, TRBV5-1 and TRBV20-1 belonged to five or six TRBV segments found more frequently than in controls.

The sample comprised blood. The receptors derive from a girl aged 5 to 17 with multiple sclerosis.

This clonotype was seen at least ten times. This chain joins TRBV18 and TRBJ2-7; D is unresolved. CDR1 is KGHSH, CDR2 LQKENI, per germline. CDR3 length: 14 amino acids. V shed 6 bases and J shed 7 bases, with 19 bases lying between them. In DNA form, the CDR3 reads TGTGCCAGCTCTACCTATTGGGCTTGGCAAGAGCAGTACTTC. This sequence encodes CASSTYWAWQEQYF.

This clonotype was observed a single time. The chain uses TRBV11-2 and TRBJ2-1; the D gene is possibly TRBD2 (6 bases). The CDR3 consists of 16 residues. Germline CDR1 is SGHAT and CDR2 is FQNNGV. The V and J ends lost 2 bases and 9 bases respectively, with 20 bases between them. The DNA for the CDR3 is TGTGCCAGCAGCTTATTCGCAAGCACGGGAGTTGCTGAGCAGTTCTTC. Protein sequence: CASSLFASTGVAEQFF.

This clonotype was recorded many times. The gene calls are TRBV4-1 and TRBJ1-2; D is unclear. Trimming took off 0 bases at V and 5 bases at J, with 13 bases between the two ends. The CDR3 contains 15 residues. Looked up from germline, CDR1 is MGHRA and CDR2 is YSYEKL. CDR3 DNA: TGCGCCAGCAGCCAAGAGAGCCCATCCACTTATGGCTACACCTTC. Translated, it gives CASSQESPSTYGYTF.

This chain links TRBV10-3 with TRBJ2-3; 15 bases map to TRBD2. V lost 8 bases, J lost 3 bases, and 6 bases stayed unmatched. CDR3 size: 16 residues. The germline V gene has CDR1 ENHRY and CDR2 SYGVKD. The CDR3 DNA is TGTGCCATCGACGGGACTAGCGGGGGGTCGACAGATACGCAGTATTTT. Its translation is CAIDGTSGGSTDTQYF.

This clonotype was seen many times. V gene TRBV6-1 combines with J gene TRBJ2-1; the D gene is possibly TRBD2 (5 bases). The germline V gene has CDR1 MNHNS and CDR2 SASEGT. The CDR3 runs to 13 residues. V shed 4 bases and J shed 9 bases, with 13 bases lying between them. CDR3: CASSGSRLREQFF. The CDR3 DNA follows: TGTGCCAGCAGTGGATCAAGACTACGTGAGCAGTTCTTC.

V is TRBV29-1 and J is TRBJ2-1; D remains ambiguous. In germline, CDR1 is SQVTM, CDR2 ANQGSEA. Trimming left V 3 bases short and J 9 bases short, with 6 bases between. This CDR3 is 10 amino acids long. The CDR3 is CSVDVSEQFF. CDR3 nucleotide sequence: TGCAGCGTTGATGTCAGTGAGCAGTTCTTC.

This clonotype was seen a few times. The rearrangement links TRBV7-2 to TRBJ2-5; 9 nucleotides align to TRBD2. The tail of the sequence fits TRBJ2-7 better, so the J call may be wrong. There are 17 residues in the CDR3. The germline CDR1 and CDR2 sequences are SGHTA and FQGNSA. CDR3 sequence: CASSPTRLAVTDYEQYF. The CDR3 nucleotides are TGTGCCAGCAGCCCAACCCGACTAGCGGTTACTGACTACGAGCAGTACTTC.

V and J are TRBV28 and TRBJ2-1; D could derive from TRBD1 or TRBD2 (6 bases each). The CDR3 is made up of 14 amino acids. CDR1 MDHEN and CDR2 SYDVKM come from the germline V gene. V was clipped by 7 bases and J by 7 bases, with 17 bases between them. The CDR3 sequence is CASIGDGGKNEQFF. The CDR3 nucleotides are TGTGCCAGCATAGGAGACGGGGGCAAAAATGAGCAGTTCTTC. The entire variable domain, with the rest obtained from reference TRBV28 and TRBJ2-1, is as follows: DVKVTQSSRYLVKRTGEKVFLECVQDMDHENMFWYRQDPGLGLRLIYFSYDVKMKEKGDIPEGYSVSREKKERFSLILESASTNQTSMYLCASIGDGGKNEQFFGPGTRLTVL.

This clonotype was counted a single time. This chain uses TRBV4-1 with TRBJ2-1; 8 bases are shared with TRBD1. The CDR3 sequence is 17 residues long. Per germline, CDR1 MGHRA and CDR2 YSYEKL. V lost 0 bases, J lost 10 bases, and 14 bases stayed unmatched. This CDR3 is CASSQDSTVAYRGEQFF. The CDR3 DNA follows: TGCGCCAGCAGCCAAGATTCAACGGTAGCGTACAGGGGGGAGCAGTTCTTC.

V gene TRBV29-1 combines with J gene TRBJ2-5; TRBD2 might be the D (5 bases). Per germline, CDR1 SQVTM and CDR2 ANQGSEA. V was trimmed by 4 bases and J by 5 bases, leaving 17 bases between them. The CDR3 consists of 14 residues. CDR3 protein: CSVGSRAGAETQYF. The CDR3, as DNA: TGCAGCGTTGGCAGTCGGGCGGGTGCGGAGACCCAGTACTTC. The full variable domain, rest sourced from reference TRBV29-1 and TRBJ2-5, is SAVISQKPSRDICQRGTSLTIQCQVDSQVTMMFWYRQQPGQSLTLIATANQGSEATYESGFVIDKFPISRPNLTFSTLTVSNMSPEDSSIYLCSVGSRAGAETQYFGPGTRLLVL.

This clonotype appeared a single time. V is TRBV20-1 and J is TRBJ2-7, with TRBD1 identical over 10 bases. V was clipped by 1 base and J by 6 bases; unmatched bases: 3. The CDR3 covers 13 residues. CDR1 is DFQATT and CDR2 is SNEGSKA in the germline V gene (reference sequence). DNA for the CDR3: TGCAGTGCTAGAGGCCGGGACAGGGGCGAGCAGTACTTC. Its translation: CSARGRDRGEQYF.

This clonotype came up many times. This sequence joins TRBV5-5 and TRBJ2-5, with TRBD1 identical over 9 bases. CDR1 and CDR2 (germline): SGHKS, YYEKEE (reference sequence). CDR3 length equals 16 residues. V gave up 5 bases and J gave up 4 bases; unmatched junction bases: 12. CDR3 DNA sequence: TGTGCCAGCAGTTATGGGACAGGGTTTTGGGGAGAGACCCAGTACTTC. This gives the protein CASSYGTGFWGETQYF.

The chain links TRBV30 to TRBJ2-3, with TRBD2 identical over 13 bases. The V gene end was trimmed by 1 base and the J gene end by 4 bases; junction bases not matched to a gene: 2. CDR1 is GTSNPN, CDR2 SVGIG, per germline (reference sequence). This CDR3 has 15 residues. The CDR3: CAWSDGLAGADTQYF. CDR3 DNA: TGTGCCTGGAGTGATGGACTAGCGGGAGCAGATACGCAGTATTTT.

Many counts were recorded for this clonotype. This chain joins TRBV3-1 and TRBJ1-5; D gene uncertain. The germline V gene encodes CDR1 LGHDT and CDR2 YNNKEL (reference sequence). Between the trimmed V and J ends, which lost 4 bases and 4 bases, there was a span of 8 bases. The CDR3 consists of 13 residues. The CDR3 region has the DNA TGTGCCAGCAGCCCCGATCCGAATCAGCCCCAGCATTTT. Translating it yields CASSPDPNQPQHF.

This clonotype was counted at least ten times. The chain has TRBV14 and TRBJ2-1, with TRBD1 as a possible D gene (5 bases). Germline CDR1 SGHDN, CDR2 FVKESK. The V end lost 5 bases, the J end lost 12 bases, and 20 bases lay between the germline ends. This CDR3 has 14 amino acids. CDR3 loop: CASSTDRTMSLQFF. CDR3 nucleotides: TGTGCCAGCAGCACCGACAGAACAATGAGTTTGCAGTTCTTC.

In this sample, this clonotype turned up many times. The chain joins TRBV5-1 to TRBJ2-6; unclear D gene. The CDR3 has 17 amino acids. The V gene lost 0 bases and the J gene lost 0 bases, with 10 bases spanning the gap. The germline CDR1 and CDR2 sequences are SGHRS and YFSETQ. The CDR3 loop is CASSLAPSLSGANVLTF. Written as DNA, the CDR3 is TGCGCCAGCAGCTTGGCCCCCAGTCTCTCTGGGGCCAACGTCCTGACTTTC.

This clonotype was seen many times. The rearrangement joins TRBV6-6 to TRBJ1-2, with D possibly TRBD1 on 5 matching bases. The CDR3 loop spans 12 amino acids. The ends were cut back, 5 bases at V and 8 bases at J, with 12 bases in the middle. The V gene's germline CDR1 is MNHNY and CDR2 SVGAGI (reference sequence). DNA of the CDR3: TGTGCCAGCAGTAAAGGGGCTGACGGCTACACCTTC. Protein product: CASSKGADGYTF.